What follows describes a single T cell receptor beta chain. The table lists this clone with a count of one. Its antigen specificity is not known. The input lacks base qualities; no much larger clone sits a single base away. TCRbeta CDR3 regions were amplified from genomic DNA by means of the immunoSEQ Assay, a bias-controlled multiplex PCR. The authors' pipeline ran thus. The number of nucleated cells in each sample was estimated by amplification of reference gene primers within the assay. To quantify the absolute abundance of each unique TCRbeta CDR3 rearrangement, sequence reads were collapsed and filtered. Productive Simpson clonality was computed per sample as the square root of Simpson's diversity index over productive rearrangements. Held by TCRdb, this immuneACCESS table contains in-frame sequences only and omits some clones. Under half of the omission traces to an unresolved V gene where checked; the cause of the rest is unknown. Clonal size and the V and J genes are those of that table, whereas D and trimming came from the DNA. This sample holds around 130,000 clones; 84% were observed only once. Less than 15% of the sample comes from the top ten.

These data belong to a study of blood T cell repertoires in COVID-19 (dated by TCRdb to about 2020). For the wider study: The collaborator samples originated in the United States, Italy and Spain and spanned the acute and convalescent phases of COVID-19. The repertoires were released in a freely available public database intended as a resource for research on the immune response to SARS-CoV-2. The samples were drawn from the first 160 participants of the ongoing ImmuneRACE study and from over 950 subjects provided by 6 global collaborators. HLA class I and class II types, where available, came from metadata supplied by the sample provider rather than from assay-based typing. The material from the prospective study consisted of cDNA or gDNA derived from T cells, B-cell-depleted T cells, or PBMCs. Nearly every sample came with metadata listing a de-identified subject ID, COVID-19 status, age in years and sex. Subjects who had been exposed to COVID-19, were actively infected with it, or had recovered from it provided the deeply sampled blood TCRbeta repertoires that made up the dataset.

Collaborating institutions collected whole blood in K2EDTA tubes following their own protocols. For TCRbeta analysis, collaborators shipped samples as frozen whole blood, isolated PBMCs, or DNA extracted from either of those sample types. V loses 4 bases at its end and J loses 5 bases; junction bases beyond the gene matches: 5. The germline V gene encodes CDR1 MNHEY and CDR2 SVGEGT. The CDR3 holds 15 amino acids from the cysteine to the phenylalanine. Only the CDR3 DNA stays, 45 bases, in frame from base 1. Findings and caveats that apply to the study as a whole: The amount of clinical and demographic metadata varied by source and participant and was provided uncurated.

The sample taken for sequencing was peripheral blood. The receptor was derived from a woman aged 55-75 years with acute or convalescent COVID-19. In this chain, TRBV6-2 or TRBV6-3 is recombined with TRBJ2-3; TRBD2 matches 11 bases in the middle. The CDR3 sequence is CASSFLGTSGDTQYF. The DNA is as follows: TGTGCCAGCAGTTTCCTCGGGACTAGCGGAGATACGCAGTATTTT.